Listed below are T cell receptor beta chains from one sample, sequenced in a study of cytomegalovirus exposure and HLA in healthy donors. Assay: immunoSEQ multiplex PCR; the TCRdb copy retains only in-frame clones and omits some. The sample holds 80,000 to 95,000 clones. Sequencing was carried out using PBMCs. The origin of the receptors is a woman aged 25-40 years in good health and CMV-seronegative. The CDR3 runs from the conserved cysteine through the conserved F or W. Each record gives: V gene, D gene, J gene, CDR3 protein, CDR3 DNA. D genes are given only for firm matches.

>TRBV6-5|-|TRBJ1-1
CASSYLSGTEAFF
TGTGCCAGCAGTTACCTTAGCGGCACTGAAGCTTTCTTT
>TRBV5-1|-|TRBJ1-1
CASTPYDGRVDTEAFF
TGCGCCAGCACCCCTTACGACGGCAGGGTCGACACTGAAGCTTTCTTT
>TRBV5-1|TRBD2|TRBJ2-1
CASSAGLNNEQFF
TGCGCCAGCAGCGCGGGACTAAACAATGAGCAGTTCTTC
>TRBV9|-|TRBJ2-7
CASSVGGGDEQYF
TGTGCCAGCAGCGTAGGTGGGGGCGACGAGCAGTACTTC
>TRBV30|TRBD1|TRBJ1-4
CACSYRGTANEKLFF
TGTGCCTGTTCATATCGCGGGACAGCGAATGAAAAACTGTTTTTT
>TRBV6-1|TRBD1|TRBJ1-5
CASSGGHRGNQPQHF
TGTGCCAGCAGTGGTGGGCACAGGGGAAATCAGCCCCAGCATTTT
>TRBV14|-|TRBJ2-1
CASSQDLTGREKQFF
TGTGCCAGCAGCCAAGATCTAACAGGGCGAGAAAAGCAGTTCTTC
>TRBV27|-|TRBJ2-5
CASSPGLVPTRYQETQYF
TGTGCCAGCAGTCCCGGACTCGTCCCCACCCGCTACCAAGAGACCCAGTACTTC
>TRBV6-1|TRBD1|TRBJ1-6
CASSDLGQNFPSPLHF
TGTGCCAGCAGTGACCTGGGACAGAATTTTCCATCACCCCTCCACTTT
>TRBV5-1|-|TRBJ2-2
CASRFNSGPNTGELFF
TGCGCCAGCAGATTTAACAGCGGGCCGAACACCGGGGAGCTGTTTTTT
>TRBV7-6|-|TRBJ2-2
CASSLYGGANTGELFF
TGTGCCAGCAGCTTATATGGGGGCGCGAACACCGGGGAGCTGTTTTTT
>TRBV30|TRBD1|TRBJ1-2
CAWRSYRGGYGYTF
TGTGCCTGGCGATCATACAGGGGAGGTTACGGCTACACCTTC
>TRBV6-5|-|TRBJ1-1
CASSYGGGLTEAFF
TGTGCCAGCAGTTATGGCGGGGGGCTCACTGAAGCTTTCTTT
>TRBV6-5|TRBD1|TRBJ1-1
CASSSPTGVNTEAFF
TGTGCCAGCAGTTCTCCGACAGGGGTGAACACTGAAGCTTTCTTT
>TRBV5-1|-|TRBJ2-7
CASSTGYLYEQYF
TGCGCCAGCAGCACCGGGTACCTCTACGAGCAGTACTTC
>TRBV5-6|-|TRBJ1-3
CASSLPSGGAAGNTIYF
TGTGCCAGCAGCTTACCTTCAGGAGGGGCTGCTGGAAACACCATATATTTT
>TRBV11-2|-|TRBJ1-1
CASSLGRGTEAFF
TGTGCCAGCAGCTTAGGAAGAGGCACTGAAGCTTTCTTT
>TRBV30|-|TRBJ2-1
CAGVVGQGPYNEQFF
TGTGCCGGGGTAGTCGGGCAGGGGCCATACAATGAGCAGTTCTTC
>TRBV6-5|TRBD1|TRBJ2-7
CASSFGQELYEQYF
TGTGCCAGCAGTTTCGGACAGGAGCTCTACGAGCAGTACTTC
>TRBV6-6|TRBD2|TRBJ2-3
CASSPVLAGAGDTQYF
TGTGCCAGCAGCCCAGTCCTAGCGGGAGCTGGAGATACGCAGTATTTT
>TRBV5-1|TRBD1|TRBJ1-2
CASSLGQGIGYTF
TGCGCCAGCAGCTTGGGACAGGGAATTGGCTACACCTTC
>TRBV11-2|-|TRBJ2-7
CASSALTSGTIPYEQYF
TGTGCCAGCAGCGCACTTACTTCCGGGACAATTCCCTACGAGCAGTACTTC
>TRBV28|TRBD1|TRBJ1-2
CASSLWDRGGDGYTF
TGTGCCAGCAGTTTGTGGGACAGGGGTGGGGATGGCTACACCTTC
>TRBV6-6|-|TRBJ1-5
CASSPGGSQHF
TGTGCCAGCAGTCCTGGAGGATCCCAGCATTTT
>TRBV7-2|-|TRBJ2-7
CASSLVETQYF
TGTGCCAGCAGCTTAGTGGAGACGCAGTACTTC
>TRBV6-5|TRBD1|TRBJ2-7
CASSYSRTGVEQYF
TGTGCCAGCAGTTACTCGAGGACAGGGGTCGAGCAGTACTTC
>TRBV5-4|-|TRBJ2-3
CASSFGSRTDTQYF
TGTGCCAGCAGCTTTGGGAGCCGCACAGATACGCAGTATTTT
>TRBV5-1|-|TRBJ2-3
CASSFGGGTDTQYF
TGCGCCAGCAGCTTCGGAGGAGGCACAGATACGCAGTATTTT
>TRBV10-3|-|TRBJ1-6
CAISGERAGSPLHF
TGTGCCATCAGTGGGGAAAGGGCGGGTTCACCCCTCCACTTT
>TRBV30|TRBD2|TRBJ2-1
CAWTRRGGIDNEQFF
TGTGCCTGGACTCGCCGGGGGGGGATAGACAATGAGCAGTTCTTC
>TRBV7-2|TRBD2|TRBJ2-3
CASSLASGVTDTQYF
TGTGCCAGCAGCTTAGCTAGCGGGGTCACAGATACGCAGTATTTT
>TRBV5-4|TRBD1|TRBJ2-5
CASSGTGDLSETQYF
TGTGCCAGCAGCGGCACAGGGGACCTGAGTGAGACCCAGTACTTC
>TRBV30|TRBD2|TRBJ2-1
CAWRGTSGRVNEQFF
TGTGCCTGGAGAGGGACTAGCGGGAGAGTTAATGAGCAGTTCTTC